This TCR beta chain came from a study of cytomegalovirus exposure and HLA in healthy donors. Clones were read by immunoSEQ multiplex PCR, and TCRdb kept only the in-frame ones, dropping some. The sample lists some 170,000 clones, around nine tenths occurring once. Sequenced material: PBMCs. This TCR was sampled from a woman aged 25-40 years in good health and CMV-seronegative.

CDR3 coding DNA: TGTGCCAGCAGCTTAATCTCGGGGGGCCGGGACAATGAGCAGTTCTTC. It yields the protein CASSLISGGRDNEQFF. The V call is TRBV7-9, the J call TRBJ2-1; D is possibly TRBD2 (7 bases). Looked up from germline, CDR1 is SEHNR and CDR2 is FQNEAQ (reference sequence). CDR3 length: 16 residues. Deletions cut 2 bases from V and 5 bases from J, with 16 bases between.